The clone carrying this TCR beta chain was observed many times. Its antigen is not identified. V was clipped by 7 bases and J by 2 bases; unmatched bases: 8. Per germline, CDR1 MNHEY and CDR2 SVGEGT. The CDR3 has 15 residues. This sample is part of a study of molecular identifiers for immune sequencing clone quantification. Previously described methods and listed TCR primers produced bulk TCR libraries. From the PCR reads, TCRdb called clonotypes with MiXCR, one entry per CDR3 protein. The data show hundreds of thousands of distinct CDR3 sequences, with around 25% seen just once and 0.75% to 0.8% held by the top ten. Sorted cell numbers of about 20,000 to 1,000,000, with 10%, 30% or 50% RNA, served as input for naive CD8 libraries. Findings and caveats of the study: Highly expanded clone sizes could be underestimated by identical TCR molecules that share a barcode.

Sequences were obtained from naive CD8+ T cells from blood, with Jurkat cell RNA spiked in. Subset noted: FACS-sorted CD8+CD4-CCR7+CD45RA+ naive T cells. This rearrangement joins TRBV6-2 or TRBV6-3 to TRBJ2-3; TRBD2 matches at 8 bases. The TCR originated in a human donor in good health. Some libraries in this study had Jurkat cell RNA spiked in. CDR3 bases: TGTGCCAGCAACATAGCGGGGAACCCCACAGATACGCAGTATTTT. Its translation: CASNIAGNPTDTQYF.